These 31 T cell receptor beta chains share one sample of origin, sequenced in a study of T-cell memory formation after mild COVID-19. In TCRdb, the 5' RACE reads were re-called with MiXCR into one record per CDR3 protein. The sample lists about 340,000 distinct CDR3 sequences, 20% to 25% seen once, with approximately 12% in the top ten. Sample: PBMCs or a T cell subset sorted from them (not recorded which). The receptor source for this set is an adult woman who had mild COVID-19 (a few samples of this study predate the infection). Cell type and time point are not known.

This clonotype was seen more than once but under ten times. The V call is TRBV19, the J call TRBJ1-5, with 9 bases aligning to TRBD1. This CDR3 contains 14 residues. Germline assignment: CDR1 LNHDA and CDR2 SQIVND (reference sequence). Trimming at V came to 5 bases and at J to 6 bases, leaving 5 bases not matched to a gene. The CDR3 DNA sequence: TGTGCCAGTAGTCTCTTGGACAGGGGTCAGCCCCAGCATTTT. The encoded protein is CASSLLDRGQPQHF.

The chain couples TRBV7-6 to TRBJ2-5, with D maybe TRBD1 (5 bases). Looked up from germline, CDR1 is SGHVS and CDR2 is FNYEAQ. The V gene lost 1 base and the J gene lost 3 bases, with 9 bases spanning the gap. This CDR3 has 14 residues. CDR3 residues: CASSLETGKETQYF. CDR3 DNA sequence: TGTGCCAGCAGCTTAGAAACAGGCAAAGAGACCCAGTACTTC.

A few counts support this clonotype. The rearrangement links TRBV5-1 to TRBJ2-3, with TRBD2 matching 10 bases. Germline V CDR1 and CDR2: SGHRS, YFSETQ. CDR3 length: 14 residues. V was pared by 3 bases and J by 8 bases, with 6 bases of the junction left unmatched. CDR3 amino acids: CASSSGTSEGTQYF. The CDR3 bases are TGCGCCAGCAGCTCCGGGACTAGCGAGGGTACGCAGTATTTT.

This clonotype was recorded many times. V gene TRBV5-1 combines with J gene TRBJ2-3; TRBD1 aligns across 8 bases. Germline assignment: CDR1 SGHRS and CDR2 YFSETQ. This CDR3 contains 14 residues. V gave up 4 bases and J gave up 3 bases; unmatched junction bases: 4. The CDR3 bases are TGCGCCAGCAGCAAGGACAGGGAGACAGATACGCAGTATTTT. Protein product: CASSKDRETDTQYF. Full variable domain (rest looked up from reference TRBV5-1 and TRBJ2-3): KAGVTQTPRYLIKTRGQQVTLSCSPISGHRSVSWYQQTPGQGLQFLFEYFSETQRNKGNFPGRFSGRQFSNSRSEMNVSTLELGDSALYLCASSKDRETDTQYFGPGTRLTVL.

The sample holds a few counts of this clonotype. The chain has TRBV9 and TRBJ2-7; unclear D gene. Trimming took 3 bases from V and 2 from J, leaving 9 bases between them. The CDR3 runs 13 residues. Germline CDR1 and CDR2: SGDLS and YYNGEE. The CDR3 loop reads CASSAADPYEQYF. CDR3 sequence (DNA): TGTGCCAGCAGCGCCGCAGACCCCTACGAGCAGTACTTC.

Written as DNA, the CDR3 is TGTGCCAGCTCCGGGGTGGATCGGGGCGAGCAGTACTTC. Residues: CASSGVDRGEQYF. This rearrangement joins TRBV9 to TRBJ2-7; D is possibly TRBD2 (5 bases). The germline CDR1 and CDR2 sequences are SGDLS and YYNGEE. Trimming removed 7 bases at V and 6 bases at J, with 17 bases between. CDR3 length: 13 amino acids.

A few counts support this clonotype. The chain has TRBV7-9 and TRBJ2-4; D perhaps matches TRBD1 (5 bases). The CDR3 spans 16 residues. Germline CDR1 is SEHNR and CDR2 is FQNEAQ (reference sequence). V was pared by 0 bases and J by 5 bases, with 14 bases between. The CDR3 DNA reads as TGTGCCAGCAGCTTAGCGTATGAGACAGTAGAAAACATTCAGTACTTC. It yields the protein CASSLAYETVENIQYF.

The rearrangement uses TRBV7-8 and TRBJ1-2; TRBD1 is a possible D gene (5 bases). CDR1 SGHVS and CDR2 FQNEAQ come from the germline V gene. This CDR3 spans 16 amino acids. Trimming took off 2 bases at V and 4 bases at J, with 17 bases between the two ends. The DNA for the CDR3 is TGTGCCAGCAGCTTAAGTTCGGGGACCAAGTCCTATGGCTACACCTTC. This translates into CASSLSSGTKSYGYTF.

V is TRBV14 and J is TRBJ2-3, with D possibly TRBD2 on 5 matching bases. The V end was cut by 5 bases, the J end by 5 bases, with 14 bases between. CDR3 length: 14 residues. Germline assignment: CDR1 SGHDN and CDR2 FVKESK. The CDR3 DNA is TGTGCCAGCAGCTCTAGCCGTTTGCGAGATACGCAGTATTTT. It encodes CASSSSRLRDTQYF.

This clonotype was seen only once. The chain couples TRBV6-2 or TRBV6-3 to TRBJ1-6; D is unclear. Between the trimmed V and J ends, which lost 4 bases and 0 bases, there was a span of 4 bases. This CDR3 contains 14 residues. Per the germline V gene, CDR1 is MNHEY and CDR2 is SVGEGT. As DNA, the CDR3 is TGTGCCAGCAGTTCCACCTCCTATAATTCACCCCTCCACTTT. Translation gives CASSSTSYNSPLHF.

This clonotype has at least ten counts. The chain employs TRBV12-3 or TRBV12-4 and TRBJ1-2; 8 bases map to TRBD1. CDR3 length: 16 amino acids. The junction had 13 bases not matched to a gene; V was cut back by 5 bases and J by 5 bases. The CDR3 protein is CASSKTTGTGRYGYTF. CDR3 bases: TGTGCCAGCAGTAAGACAACCGGGACAGGTCGATATGGCTACACCTTC.

CDR3: CASSRGTGGLYF. The CDR3 region has the DNA TGTGCCAGCAGCAGAGGGACAGGTGGGTTGTACTTC. This chain connects TRBV13 to TRBJ2-7, with 8 bases lining up with TRBD1. Looked up from germline, CDR1 is PRHDT and CDR2 is FYEKMQ (reference sequence). This CDR3 has 12 residues. V shed 5 bases, J shed 12 bases, and the junction held 9 bases outside the gene matches.

A few counts support this clonotype. The V and J genes are TRBV5-1 and TRBJ2-7; D is undetermined. Trimming left V 1 base short and J 3 bases short, with 11 bases between. The CDR3 spans 14 residues. The germline V gene encodes CDR1 SGHRS and CDR2 YFSETQ. The CDR3 reads CASSLRADDYEQYF. The CDR3 region has the DNA TGCGCCAGCAGCTTGAGGGCAGACGACTACGAGCAGTACTTC. Full variable domain (missing parts from reference TRBV5-1 and TRBJ2-7): KAGVTQTPRYLIKTRGQQVTLSCSPISGHRSVSWYQQTPGQGLQFLFEYFSETQRNKGNFPGRFSGRQFSNSRSEMNVSTLELGDSALYLCASSLRADDYEQYFGPGTRLTVT.

The rearrangement links TRBV5-1 to TRBJ1-1; the D gene is possibly TRBD1 (6 bases). The CDR3 sequence is 15 residues long. Germline V gives CDR1 SGHRS, CDR2 YFSETQ. Trimming stripped 0 bases from V and 3 bases from J, with 12 bases between. This chain's CDR3 is CASSLGTSGDTEAFF. Written as DNA, the CDR3 is TGCGCCAGCAGCTTGGGAACTTCAGGGGACACTGAAGCTTTCTTT.

The V and J genes are TRBV10-3 and TRBJ2-5; D may be TRBD1 or TRBD2 (6 bases each). The CDR3 totals 12 residues. Between the trimmed V and J ends, which lost 7 bases and 5 bases, there was a span of 11 bases. Per germline, CDR1 ENHRY and CDR2 SYGVKD. DNA for the CDR3: TGTGCCATCAACCGGGGGCGGGAGACCCAGTACTTC. Its protein is CAINRGRETQYF.

The DNA for the CDR3 is TGTGCCAGCAGCTCCCCCCGGACAGGGGAAAACACCGGGGAGCTGTTTTTT. Translated: CASSSPRTGENTGELFF. The rearrangement joins TRBV7-6 to TRBJ2-2; 9 positions agree with TRBD1. Per germline, CDR1 SGHVS and CDR2 FNYEAQ. The CDR3 runs to 17 residues. V was clipped by 4 bases and J by 2 bases; unmatched bases: 8.

The chain carries TRBV7-9 and TRBJ2-3, with 8 positions matching TRBD1. Germline V gives CDR1 SEHNR, CDR2 FQNEAQ (reference sequence). The CDR3 covers 21 residues. Losses at the gene ends were 5 bases for V and 4 bases for J; bases not matched to a gene: 26. The DNA for the CDR3 is TGTGCCAGCAGCCACAGAAGGGCAGGGGGCACCCGATCAGGTCCTGCAGATACGCAGTATTTT. It specifies CASSHRRAGGTRSGPADTQYF.

This clonotype has a count of ten or more. The chain couples TRBV5-1 to TRBJ2-7; TRBD2 aligns across 7 bases. V was pared by 1 base and J by 0 bases, with 1 base of the junction left unmatched. Germline CDR1 and CDR2: SGHRS and YFSETQ. The length of the CDR3 is 14 residues. In nucleotides, the CDR3 is TGCGCCAGCAGCTTGACTAGCGACTCCTACGAGCAGTACTTC. Its translation is CASSLTSDSYEQYF.

This clonotype was observed a few times. J is TRBJ1-2 and V is TRBV7-9; D ambiguous. V gave up 1 base and J gave up 4 bases, with 13 bases separating them. This CDR3 is built from 15 residues. In germline, CDR1 is SEHNR, CDR2 FQNEAQ (reference sequence). CDR3 amino acids: CASSLDGNQFYGYTF. The CDR3 coding sequence is TGTGCCAGCAGCTTAGACGGAAACCAATTCTATGGCTACACCTTC.

The rearrangement links TRBV10-3 to TRBJ1-2; no clear D gene. V was shortened by 0 bases and J by 3 bases, with 14 bases between the two germline ends. CDR1 ENHRY and CDR2 SYGVKD come from the germline V gene. The CDR3 extends over 16 amino acids. CDR3 DNA sequence: TGTGCCATCAGTGAGTCAAGTAACGGAGGATACTATGGCTACACCTTC. Its protein is CAISESSNGGYYGYTF.

The sample holds many counts of this clonotype. This chain links TRBV6-5 with TRBJ2-7, with 10 bases fitting TRBD1. This CDR3 spans 13 amino acids. With 4 bases clipped from V and 4 bases from J, the junction kept 1 base outside the gene matches. Per germline, CDR1 MNHEY and CDR2 SVGAGI. The CDR3 loop is CASSWDRGYEQYF. The CDR3 DNA reads TGTGCCAGCAGTTGGGACAGGGGTTACGAGCAGTACTTC.

This clonotype came up a few times. The chain couples TRBV5-1 to TRBJ2-2; D gene uncertain. With 2 bases removed from V and 2 bases from J, the gap between germline ends came to 19 bases. The CDR3 runs to 18 residues. The V gene's germline CDR1 is SGHRS and CDR2 YFSETQ. The CDR3 region is CASSFRTSLTGNTGELFF. CDR3 DNA sequence: TGCGCCAGCAGCTTCAGGACCTCGTTAACTGGAAACACCGGGGAGCTGTTTTTT.

V gene TRBV3-1 combines with J gene TRBJ1-6, with TRBD1 as a possible D gene (5 bases). The V end was cut by 1 base, the J end by 9 bases, with 13 bases between. The CDR3 loop spans 15 amino acids. Germline assignment: CDR1 LGHDT and CDR2 YNNKEL (reference sequence). CDR3 DNA sequence: TGTGCCAGCAGCCAAGGAGCGGGACGGATTTCACCCCTCCACTTT. Translating gives CASSQGAGRISPLHF. Full variable domain (outside the CDR3, taken from reference TRBV3-1 and TRBJ1-6): DTAVSQTPKYLVTQMGNDKSIKCEQNLGHDTMYWYKQDSKKFLKIMFSYNNKELIINETVPNRFSPKSPDKAHLNLHINSLELGDSAVYFCASSQGAGRISPLHFGNGTRLTVT.

This clonotype was observed a few times. V and J are TRBV7-2 and TRBJ2-1, with 11 bases lining up with TRBD2. J was trimmed by 9 bases and V by 10 bases; bases with no gene match: 8. The CDR3 is 13 amino acids. Germline V gene lookup returns CDR1 SGHTA and CDR2 FQGNSA. CDR3 DNA: TGTGCCACCGGACTAGCGGGCGTGAGTGAGCAGTTCTTC. Its translation is CATGLAGVSEQFF. The full variable domain, rest sourced from reference TRBV7-2 and TRBJ2-1, is GAGVSQSPSNKVTEKGKDVELRCDPISGHTALYWYRQSLGQGLEFLIYFQGNSAPDKSGLPSDRFSAERTGGSVSTLTIQRTQQEDSAVYLCATGLAGVSEQFFGPGTRLTVL.

This sequence joins TRBV6-2 or TRBV6-3 and TRBJ2-7; 7 bases fit TRBD2. The CDR3 is 13 residues long. CDR1 MNHEY and CDR2 SVGEGT come from the germline V gene. V lost 11 bases, J lost 7 bases, and 14 bases stayed unmatched. The CDR3 is CAVWVAGEGEQYF. Here the CDR3 DNA reads TGTGCCGTATGGGTCGCGGGAGAAGGGGAGCAGTACTTC.

The table lists this clonotype with a few counts. V is TRBV20-1 and J is TRBJ2-4; 8 positions agree with TRBD1. Looked up from germline, CDR1 is DFQATT and CDR2 is SNEGSKA (reference sequence). The length of the CDR3 is 16 residues. V gave up 3 bases and J gave up 0 bases; unmatched junction bases: 7. CDR3 nucleotides: TGCAGTGCTAGTGATCAGGGGGCTTTAGCCAAAAACATTCAGTACTTC. This translates into CSASDQGALAKNIQYF.

This clonotype was picked up a small number of times. The J gene is TRBJ2-5, the V gene TRBV27, with 7 bases that match TRBD2. The CDR3 has 13 residues. V gave up 6 bases and J gave up 2 bases; unmatched junction bases: 3. Germline V gene data show CDR1 as MNHEY and CDR2 as SMNVEV (reference sequence). The CDR3 protein is CASRGTNQETQYF. The CDR3 DNA follows: TGTGCCAGCAGAGGGACTAATCAAGAGACCCAGTACTTC.

This clonotype was seen a handful of times. This sequence joins TRBV5-1 and TRBJ2-3; 9 nucleotides align to TRBD2. This CDR3 has 17 residues. The junction had 11 bases not matched to a gene; V was cut back by 4 bases and J by 2 bases. Per the germline V gene, CDR1 is SGHRS and CDR2 is YFSETQ. DNA for the CDR3: TGCGCCAGCAGCAGTGTGACTAGCGGAGATTTCACAGATACGCAGTATTTT. It yields the protein CASSSVTSGDFTDTQYF.

This clonotype was seen a few times. V and J are TRBV6-1 and TRBJ2-6, with unresolved D. This CDR3 contains 16 residues. The germline V and J ends were trimmed by 6 bases and 0 bases, with 12 bases remaining between them. Germline V lookup: CDR1 MNHNS, CDR2 SASEGT. The CDR3 reads CASRVGPRSGANVLTF. CDR3 coding DNA: TGTGCCAGCAGGGTCGGGCCTCGCTCTGGGGCCAACGTCCTGACTTTC.

V is TRBV20-1 and J is TRBJ1-2; 9 positions match TRBD1. The germline V gene encodes CDR1 DFQATT and CDR2 SNEGSKA (reference sequence). V trimming: 5 bases; J trimming: 3 bases; junction bases outside the gene matches: 10. This CDR3 is 15 amino acids long. DNA for the CDR3: TGCAGTGCTTCTGACAACAGGGGGCAGGACTATGGCTACACCTTC. Its translation is CSASDNRGQDYGYTF.

This clonotype was detected a few times. The V call is TRBV25-1, the J call TRBJ2-3; 7 bases align to TRBD1. Germline lookup yields CDR1 MGHDK and CDR2 SYGVNS. Trimming cost V 8 bases and J 13 bases; bases outside gene matches: 6. The CDR3 sequence is 10 residues long. The CDR3 protein is CASGQDVEYF. In DNA form, the CDR3 reads TGTGCCAGCGGACAGGACGTGGAGTATTTT.